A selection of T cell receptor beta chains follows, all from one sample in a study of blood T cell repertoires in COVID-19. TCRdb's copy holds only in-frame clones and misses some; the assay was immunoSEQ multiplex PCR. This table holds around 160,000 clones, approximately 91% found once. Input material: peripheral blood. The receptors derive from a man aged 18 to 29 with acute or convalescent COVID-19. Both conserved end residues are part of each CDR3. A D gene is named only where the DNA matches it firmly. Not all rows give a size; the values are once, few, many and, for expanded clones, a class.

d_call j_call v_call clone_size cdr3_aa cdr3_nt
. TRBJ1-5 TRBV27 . CASSIMGGSSPGPQHF TGTGCCAGCAGTATAATGGGGGGGTCATCCCCAGGGCCCCAGCATTTT
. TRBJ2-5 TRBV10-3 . CATTRGQTQETQYF TGTGCCACCACCAGGGGTCAGACCCAAGAGACCCAGTACTTC
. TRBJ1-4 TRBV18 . CASSPGQGLTNEKLFF TGTGCCAGCTCACCGGGGCAGGGTTTAACTAATGAAAAACTGTTTTTT
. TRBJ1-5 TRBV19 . CASSISQGRNQPQHF TGTGCCAGTAGTATCTCCCAGGGGCGCAATCAGCCCCAGCATTTT
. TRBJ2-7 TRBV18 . CASSRRDSTYEQYF TGTGCCAGCTCACGGAGGGACAGTACCTACGAGCAGTACTTC
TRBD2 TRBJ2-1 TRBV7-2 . CASSHPRTSGWSYNEQFF TGTGCCAGCAGCCACCCACGGACTAGCGGGTGGTCCTACAATGAGCAGTTCTTC
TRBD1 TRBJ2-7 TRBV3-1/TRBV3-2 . CASSQPGQGAEQYF TGTGCCAGCAGCCAGCCGGGACAGGGGGCCGAGCAGTACTTC
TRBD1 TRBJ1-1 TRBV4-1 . CASSSPERDRPPEAFF TGCGCCAGCAGCTCCCCCGAACGGGACAGACCACCTGAAGCTTTCTTT
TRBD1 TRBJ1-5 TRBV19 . CASSEGYGTGTISNQPQHF TGTGCCAGTAGTGAAGGATACGGGACAGGGACGATTAGCAATCAGCCCCAGCATTTT
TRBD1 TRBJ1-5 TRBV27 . CASSFLQGTQHF TGTGCCAGCAGTTTCCTACAGGGGACTCAGCATTTT
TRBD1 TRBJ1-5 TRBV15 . CATSSDRENNQPQHF TGTGCCACCAGCAGCGACAGGGAGAACAATCAGCCCCAGCATTTT
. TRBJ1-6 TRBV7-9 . CASSLEWGENSPLHF TGTGCCAGCAGCTTAGAATGGGGAGAGAATTCACCCCTCCACTTT
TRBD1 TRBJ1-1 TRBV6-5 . CASREYRGAIAKAFF TGTGCCAGCAGGGAGTACAGGGGGGCGATCGCAAAAGCTTTCTTT
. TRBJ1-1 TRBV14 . CASSTGQSHTEAFF TGTGCCAGCAGTACAGGACAGAGCCACACTGAAGCTTTCTTT
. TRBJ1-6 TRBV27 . CASRRQDVLSPLHF TGTGCCAGCAGACGCCAGGATGTACTTTCACCCCTCCACTTT
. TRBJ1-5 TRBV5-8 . CASSLGQPPQHF TGTGCCAGCAGCTTGGGGCAACCGCCCCAGCATTTT
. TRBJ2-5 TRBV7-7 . CASSSSPFSAGGMKTQYF TGTGCCAGCAGCTCCAGCCCCTTTTCGGCAGGGGGGATGAAGACCCAGTACTTC
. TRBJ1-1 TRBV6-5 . CASSYEGRTEAFF TGTGCCAGCAGTTACGAGGGCCGCACTGAAGCTTTCTTT
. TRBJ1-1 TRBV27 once CASSLWARQGRTEAFF TGTGCCAGCAGTTTATGGGCCCGGCAGGGAAGGACTGAAGCTTTCTTT
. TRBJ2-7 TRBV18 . CASSRTASSYEQYF TGTGCCAGCTCACGGACAGCGAGCTCCTACGAGCAGTACTTC
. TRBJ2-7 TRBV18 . CASSPIRGRGISSYEQYF TGTGCCAGCTCACCGATAAGGGGAAGGGGGATTAGCTCCTACGAGCAGTACTTC
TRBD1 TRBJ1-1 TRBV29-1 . CSVEEGGKVEAFF TGCAGCGTTGAGGAAGGGGGCAAGGTTGAAGCTTTCTTT
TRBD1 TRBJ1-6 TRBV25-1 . CASEDRGNSPLHF TGTGCCAGTGAAGACAGGGGAAACTCACCCCTCCACTTT
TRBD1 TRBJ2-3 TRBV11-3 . CASSLGGWGQSTTDTQYF TGTGCCAGCAGCTTAGGCGGTTGGGGACAGTCGACCACAGATACGCAGTATTTT
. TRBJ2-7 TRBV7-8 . CASSPAGVTPPFYEQYF TGTGCCAGCAGCCCCGCCGGGGTAACCCCTCCATTCTACGAGCAGTACTTC
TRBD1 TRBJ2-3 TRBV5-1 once CASSPHAGTGLVTDTQYF TGCGCCAGCAGCCCGCACGCCGGGACAGGGCTAGTGACAGATACGCAGTATTTT
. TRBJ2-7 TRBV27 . CASSLPGENYGDEQYF TGTGCCAGCAGTTTGCCAGGGGAGAATTATGGCGACGAGCAGTACTTC
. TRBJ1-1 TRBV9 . CASSVTVNTEAFF TGTGCCAGCAGCGTGACAGTTAACACTGAAGCTTTCTTT
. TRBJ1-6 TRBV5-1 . CASSLELNNSPLHF TGCGCCAGCAGCTTGGAACTGAATAATTCACCCCTCCACTTT
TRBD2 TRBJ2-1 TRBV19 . CASSRTSGSYNEQFF TGTGCCAGTAGTAGGACTAGCGGTTCCTACAATGAGCAGTTCTTC
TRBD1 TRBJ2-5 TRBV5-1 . CASSLGPGTGGRTQYF TGCGCCAGCAGCTTGGGGCCCGGGACAGGGGGCAGGACCCAGTACTTC
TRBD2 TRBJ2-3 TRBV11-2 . CASSILAASTDTQYF TGTGCCAGCAGCATACTAGCGGCTAGCACAGATACGCAGTATTTT
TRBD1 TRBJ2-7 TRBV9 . CASSVGVKGQGEKQYF TGTGCCAGCAGCGTAGGAGTAAAGGGACAGGGAGAAAAGCAGTACTTC
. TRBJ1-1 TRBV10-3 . CATRGDLNTEAFF TGTGCCACCCGTGGAGATTTGAACACTGAAGCTTTCTTT
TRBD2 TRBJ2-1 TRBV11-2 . CASSPGLAGGISEQFF TGTGCCAGCAGCCCCGGACTAGCGGGAGGGATTAGTGAGCAGTTCTTC
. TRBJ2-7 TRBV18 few CASSLDRYEQYF TGTGCCAGCTCCCTCGACAGGTACGAGCAGTACTTC
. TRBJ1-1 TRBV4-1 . CASSQDLKGRYTEAFF TGCGCCAGCAGCCAAGATCTTAAGGGGCGGTACACTGAAGCTTTCTTT
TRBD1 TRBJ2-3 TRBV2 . CASSGDRELSGF TGTGCCAGCAGTGGGGACAGGGAGCTCTCAGGTTTT
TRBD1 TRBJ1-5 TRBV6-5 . CATARRQGSNQPQHF TGTGCCACCGCCCGTCGACAGGGTAGCAATCAGCCCCAGCATTTT
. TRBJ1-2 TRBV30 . CAWRNPNSVYHGYTF TGTGCCTGGAGGAATCCGAACTCGGTCTACCATGGCTACACCTTC